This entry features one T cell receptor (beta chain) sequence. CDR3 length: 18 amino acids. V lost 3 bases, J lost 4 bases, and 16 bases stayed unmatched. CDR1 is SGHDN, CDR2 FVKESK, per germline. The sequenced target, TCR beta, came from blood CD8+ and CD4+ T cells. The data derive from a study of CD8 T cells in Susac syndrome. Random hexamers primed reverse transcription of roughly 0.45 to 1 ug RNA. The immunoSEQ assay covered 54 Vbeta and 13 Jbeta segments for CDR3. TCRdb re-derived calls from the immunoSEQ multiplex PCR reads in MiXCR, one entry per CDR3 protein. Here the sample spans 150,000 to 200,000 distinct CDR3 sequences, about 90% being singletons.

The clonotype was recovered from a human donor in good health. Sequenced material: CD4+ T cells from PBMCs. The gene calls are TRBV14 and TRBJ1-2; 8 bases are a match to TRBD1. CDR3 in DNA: TGTGCCAGCAGCCATGCACATACCGGGGACAGGAGACTCTATGGCTACACCTTC. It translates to CASSHAHTGDRRLYGYTF.